Sequencing of this T cell receptor (beta chain) was carried out in a study of identical twins. General study points: Analyses of zero insertions could be partly confounded by invariant MAIT and iNKT cells. Excess twin sharing in beta out-of-frame sequences was weaker.

This CDR3 has 15 residues. V lost 2 bases to trimming and J lost 5 bases; unmatched junction nucleotides: 8. Germline CDR1 MNHEY, CDR2 SMNVEV (reference sequence). This clonotype was observed a handful of times. The target antigen is unknown. TCRdb used MiXCR to reprocess the 5' RACE reads, holding one entry per CDR3 protein. The sample yields 470,000 or so distinct CDR3 sequences, 20% to 25% seen once. A further study also used this sample, focusing on T cells expressing NK-cell markers. That study reports: Four donors showed these clonotypes also leading the CD3+CD56-NKG2C+ fraction.

Specimen: CD4+ T cells sorted from blood. This TCR came from a woman aged 18-29 years in good health. The J gene is TRBJ1-2, the V gene TRBV27; 7 nucleotides match TRBD1. The DNA of the CDR3 is TGTGCCAGCAGTTTACATGGACAGGCGGGTTATGGCTACACCTTC. Translation gives CASSLHGQAGYGYTF.